This entry features one TCR beta chain sequence. A sample-barcoded 5' primer and a J-beta primer mix were used in a second PCR of roughly 6 to 11 cycles. Using its own MiXCR run on the 5' RACE reads, TCRdb lists one record per CDR3 protein. The data show some 890,000 distinct CDR3 sequences, with just under 30% seen just once and approximately 10% held by the top ten. These data come from a study of blood T cells in healthy people across ages. CDR1 and CDR2 (germline): SEHNR, FQNEAQ (reference sequence). There are 12 residues in the CDR3. Trimming removed 7 bases at V and 3 bases at J, with 7 bases between. These sequences were also reported in another study, on T cells of mothers and their children.

The sequence was obtained from a woman in her forties in good health. The chain has TRBV7-9 and TRBJ2-1; D uncertain. The sample comprised blood. The CDR3 DNA follows: TGTGCCAGCAAAACCGACTACAATGAGCAGTTCTTC. It yields the protein CASKTDYNEQFF.